This T cell receptor beta chain was recorded in a study of Ad26.COV2.S vaccination and SARS-CoV-2 variants. Study-wide background: In the study, Ad26.COV2.S was injected intramuscularly once, or twice 56 days apart.

The data were produced by immunoSEQ multiplex PCR, yet TCRdb's version contains in-frame clones alone and is incomplete. The data contain 400,000 to 450,000 clones, 90% of them singletons. The CDR3 spans 16 residues. Per the germline V gene, CDR1 is KGHSH and CDR2 is LQKENI. Trimming took off 1 base at V and 6 bases at J, with 16 bases between the two ends. Treatment of the sample: around 19 received Ad26.COV2.S at low or high dose, single or two shots; a few received placebo; per-sample allocation not given. The study sampled participants on day 63 after the first vaccine or placebo injection. Recruitment in Boston yielded a donor of adult age, 18-55 years.

This rearrangement joins TRBV18 to TRBJ2-1; maybe TRBD2 (7 bases). Sequencing was performed on peripheral blood, taken in a trial of Ad26.COV2.S vaccine versus placebo. This receptor was obtained from a person between 18 and 65 years old who received the Ad26.COV2.S COVID-19 vaccine or a placebo. The CDR3 spells CASSPQVARGGNEQFF. CDR3 bases: TGTGCCAGCTCACCACAGGTGGCTAGGGGGGGCAATGAGCAGTTCTTC.